This TCR beta chain is drawn from a study of T cells in Graves' hyperthyroidism and ophthalmopathy. Extraction of PBMCs used 10 ml of fresh peripheral blood. This clonotype was seen ten or more times. Researchers amplified the TCR beta CDR3 regions from RNA transcripts. First-round RT-PCR with HTBI primers amplified the TCR CDR3 region. From the multiplex PCR reads, TCRdb called clonotypes with MiXCR, one entry per CDR3 protein. Here the sample spans nearly 600,000 distinct CDR3 sequences, 12% to 15% being singletons. V lost 0 bases, J lost 2 bases, and 10 bases lay in between. The CDR3 is made up of 15 amino acids. Germline CDR1 reads LGHNA; CDR2 reads YNFKEQ.

The sequenced material came from blood. This chain connects TRBV4-2 to TRBJ2-5, with a possible D match to TRBD2 (6 bases). The clonotype comes from a woman aged 18-29 years with Graves' ophthalmopathy. CDR3 coding DNA: TGTGCCAGCAGCCAAGAACCGACTAGGCAAGAGACCCAGTACTTC. Translating gives CASSQEPTRQETQYF.